This T cell receptor beta chain was sequenced for a study of CXCR3-negative and CXCR3-positive naive CD8 T cells. Preparation of TRB cDNA libraries relied on 5' RACE carrying UMI labels. TCRdb processed the 5' RACE reads again and assigns one entry to each CDR3 protein, with no DNA. The table counts 46,000 or so distinct CDR3 sequences; roughly 2.5% lies in the top ten. The CDR3 length is 17 residues. The germline CDR1 and CDR2 sequences are SGHVS and FNYEAQ. Study findings and constraints: After cryopreservation, CXCR3 expression dropped partially; most assays used fresh PBMCs. Whereas both naive subsets had comparably high diversity, memory CD8+ cells had much lower diversity.

Triplicate sorts, around 310,000 cells apiece, were made for each CD8+ T cell subset. Naive CD8+ T cells had a CD45RO-CCR7+CD27+CD95- phenotype. As regards this clonotype: Its cognate antigen is unknown.

This receptor was identified in a human donor in good health. Some clones in this sample may be carry-over from other donors' samples. The gene calls are TRBV7-6 and TRBJ2-3; TCRdb's assignment of TRBD1 cannot be checked, as there is no DNA. Sequencing was performed on naive CXCR3- CD8+ T cells from blood. Indicated subset: CD45RO-CCR7+CD27+CD95- naive CD8+ T cells lacking CXCR3 (TNR3-). This CDR3 is CASSLGKIRQGTDTQYF. Full variable domain (missing parts from reference TRBV7-6 and TRBJ2-3): GAGVSQSPRYKVTKRGQDVALRCDPISGHVSLYWYRQALGQGPEFLTYFNYEAQQDKSGLPNDRFSAERPEGSISTLTIQRTEQRDSAMYRCASSLGKIRQGTDTQYFGPGTRLTVL.